This T cell receptor (beta chain) came from a study of synovial regulatory T cells in juvenile arthritis. Whole-study context: Treatments: a few naive, several methotrexate, one methotrexate plus infliximab, one unknown.

There are 10 residues in the CDR3. The DNA is not on file. CDR1 is GTSNPN, CDR2 SVGIG, per germline (reference sequence). Only in-frame clones appear in the TCRdb table, and some are missing; sequencing was by immunoSEQ multiplex PCR. This sample's clone table lists under 10,000 clones. Donors were 11 juvenile idiopathic arthritis patients with active disease. This chain uses TRBV30 with TRBJ1-1; as DNA is missing, the TRBD1 call by TCRdb cannot be tested. The receptor's source is a donor aged 2-30 years with juvenile idiopathic arthritis. Sample: Treg cells from blood. The subset here: remaining (HLA-DR-negative) circulating blood Treg cells. The chain's CDR3 is CACKTGEAFF. The variable domain in full, completed from reference TRBV30 and TRBJ1-1, reads SQTIHQWPATLVQPVGSPLSLECTVEGTSNPNLYWYRQAAGRGLQLLFYSVGIGQISSEVPQNLSASRPQDRQFILSSKKLLLSDSGFYLCACKTGEAFFGQGTRLTVV.